The clone carrying this T cell receptor (beta chain) was counted at least ten times. The antigen remains unidentified. TCRdb reprocessed the 5' RACE reads via MiXCR and lists one record per CDR3 protein. The sample holds around 180,000 distinct CDR3 sequences, roughly 20% seen once. This sample is part of a study of CD8 T cells in ankylosing spondylitis. General study results and limits: The authors found the disease-linked clones to be CD8+ and relatively rare in peripheral blood.

This CDR3 region has 16 residues. The germline gives CDR1 LGHDT, CDR2 YNNKEL (reference sequence). Trimming cost V 0 bases and J 9 bases, with 15 bases left between them. The receptor was derived from a male donor aged 10-35 years with ankylosing spondylitis or in good health (not recorded which). The sequenced material came from blood, either unsorted or a sorted T cell fraction (not recorded which). The V gene is TRBV3-1, the J gene TRBJ1-6; D may be TRBD1 (6 bases). Here the CDR3 reads CASSQDLTSGVSPLHF. Written as DNA, the CDR3 is TGTGCCAGCAGCCAAGATCTGACCTCAGGGGTTTCACCCCTCCACTTT.